A selection of T cell receptor beta chains follows, all from one sample in a study of read filtering for tumor transcriptome and immune sequencing. TCRdb called the reads again in MiXCR, with one record for every CDR3 protein. This table holds 49,000 or so distinct CDR3 sequences, 9.5% to 15% found once. Sequencing was performed on a population of CD138-negative cells sorted from bone marrow. The receptors derive from a donor at least 40 years old with multiple myeloma. Both conserved end residues are part of each CDR3. The order of the fields is D gene, J gene, clone size, V gene, CDR3 DNA, CDR3 protein. The D gene is left open where the match is weak. Size is omitted from some rows. Given values are once, few, many or a class for expanded clones.

D: TRBD1
J: TRBJ2-2
size: .
V: TRBV12-3/TRBV12-4
DNA: TGTGCCAGCAGTTTCTGGACAGGGGTCGGGGAGCTGTTTTTT
CDR3: CASSFWTGVGELFF

D: TRBD1
J: TRBJ1-3
size: .
V: TRBV2
DNA: TGTGCCACCAGCGGGGACAGGGCTGGAAACACCATATATTTT
CDR3: CATSGDRAGNTIYF

D: .
J: TRBJ1-5
size: many
V: TRBV28
DNA: TGTGCCAGCAGTGTCCTCAATCAGCCCCAGCATTTT
CDR3: CASSVLNQPQHF

D: TRBD1
J: TRBJ1-1
size: many
V: TRBV3-1
DNA: TGTGCCAGCAGCCAAGATAAAAGGACAGGGCCCTTGAACACTGAAGCTTTCTTT
CDR3: CASSQDKRTGPLNTEAFF

D: .
J: TRBJ2-5
size: many
V: TRBV2
DNA: TGTGCCAGCAGATTCGGGAAAGCAGGGGAGACCCAGTACTTC
CDR3: CASRFGKAGETQYF

D: .
J: TRBJ2-7
size: many
V: TRBV29-1
DNA: TGCAGCGTTGAGGGGAACAGTTTAAGGGAGCAGTACTTC
CDR3: CSVEGNSLREQYF

D: TRBD2
J: TRBJ2-3
size: many
V: TRBV27
DNA: TGTGCCAGCAGTTCAGGACTAGGTGGAGATACGCAGTATTTT
CDR3: CASSSGLGGDTQYF

D: .
J: TRBJ2-1
size: many
V: TRBV6-2/TRBV6-3
DNA: TGTGCCAGCAGTTACACCACTAATAATGAGCAGTTCTTC
CDR3: CASSYTTNNEQFF

D: .
J: TRBJ2-5
size: few
V: TRBV11-2
DNA: TGTGCCGGCAGCTTAGTTGGGGTCGAGACCCAGTACTTC
CDR3: CAGSLVGVETQYF

D: .
J: TRBJ2-2
size: many
V: TRBV29-1
DNA: TGCAGCGTTACCAGAGACATTAACACCGGGGAGCTGTTTTTT
CDR3: CSVTRDINTGELFF

D: .
J: TRBJ2-1
size: many
V: TRBV9
DNA: TGTGCCAGCAGCGTAGAAGGGACCGGCAATGAGCAGTTCTTC
CDR3: CASSVEGTGNEQFF

D: .
J: TRBJ1-1
size: many
V: TRBV6-5
DNA: TGTGCCAGCAGTAACAGGAACACTGAAGCTTTCTTT
CDR3: CASSNRNTEAFF

D: .
J: TRBJ2-5
size: many
V: TRBV3-1
DNA: TGTGCCAGCAGCCACCAGGGAGAGACCCAGTACTTC
CDR3: CASSHQGETQYF

D: .
J: TRBJ1-6
size: .
V: TRBV30
DNA: TGTGCCTGGATTAGGAGGTCTGAAGGTTTCTTT
CDR3: CAWIRRSEGFF

D: TRBD1
J: TRBJ2-3
size: many
V: TRBV20-1
DNA: TGCAGTGCTAGTTCTTGGGACAGACCCACAGATACGCAGTATTTT
CDR3: CSASSWDRPTDTQYF